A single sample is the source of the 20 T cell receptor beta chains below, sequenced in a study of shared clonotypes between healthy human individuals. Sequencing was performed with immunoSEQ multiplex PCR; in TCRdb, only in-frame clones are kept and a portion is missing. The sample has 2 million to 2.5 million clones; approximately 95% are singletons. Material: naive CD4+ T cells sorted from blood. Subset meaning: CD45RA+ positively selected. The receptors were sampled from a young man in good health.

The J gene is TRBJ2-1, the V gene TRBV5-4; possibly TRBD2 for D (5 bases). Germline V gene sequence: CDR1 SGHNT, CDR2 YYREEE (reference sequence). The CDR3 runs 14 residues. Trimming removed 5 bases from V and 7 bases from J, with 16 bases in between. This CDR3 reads CASRSGKEGNEQFF. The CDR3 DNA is TGTGCCAGCAGAAGCGGAAAGGAAGGGAATGAGCAGTTCTTC.

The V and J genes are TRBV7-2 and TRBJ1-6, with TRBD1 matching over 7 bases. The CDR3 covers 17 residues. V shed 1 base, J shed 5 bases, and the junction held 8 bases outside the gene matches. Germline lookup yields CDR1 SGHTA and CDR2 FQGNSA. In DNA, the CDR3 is TGTGCCAGCAGCTTAGAATGGGGGACAGTTAATAATTCACCCCTCCACTTT. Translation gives CASSLEWGTVNNSPLHF.

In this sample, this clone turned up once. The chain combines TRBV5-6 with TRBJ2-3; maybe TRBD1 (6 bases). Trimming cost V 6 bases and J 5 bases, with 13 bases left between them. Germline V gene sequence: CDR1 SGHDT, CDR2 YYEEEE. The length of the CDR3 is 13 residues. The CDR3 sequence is CASTIPGVDTQYF. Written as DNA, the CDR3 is TGTGCCAGCACCATACCAGGGGTAGATACGCAGTATTTT.

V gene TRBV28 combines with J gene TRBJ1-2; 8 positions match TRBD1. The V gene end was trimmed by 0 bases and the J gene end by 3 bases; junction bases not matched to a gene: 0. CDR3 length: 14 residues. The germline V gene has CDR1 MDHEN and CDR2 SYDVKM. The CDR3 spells CASSLWTGDYGYTF. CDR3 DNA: TGTGCCAGCAGTTTATGGACAGGGGACTATGGCTACACCTTC.

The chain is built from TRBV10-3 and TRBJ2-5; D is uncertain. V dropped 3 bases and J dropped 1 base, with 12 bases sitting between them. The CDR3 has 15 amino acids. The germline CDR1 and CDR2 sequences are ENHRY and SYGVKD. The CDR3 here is CAISDSVGFQETQYF. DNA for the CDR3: TGTGCCATCAGTGACTCGGTGGGTTTCCAAGAGACCCAGTACTTC.

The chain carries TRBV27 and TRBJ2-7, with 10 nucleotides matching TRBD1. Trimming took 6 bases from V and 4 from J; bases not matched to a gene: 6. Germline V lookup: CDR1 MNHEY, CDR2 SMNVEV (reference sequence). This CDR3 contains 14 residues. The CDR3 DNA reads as TGTGCCAGCAGCTACGGACAGGGGGTATACGAGCAGTACTTC. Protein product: CASSYGQGVYEQYF.

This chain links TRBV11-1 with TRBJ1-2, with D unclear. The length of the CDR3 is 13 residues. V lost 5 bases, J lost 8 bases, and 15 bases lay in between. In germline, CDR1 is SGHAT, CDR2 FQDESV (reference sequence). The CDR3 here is CASSNGVDRGYTF. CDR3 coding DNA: TGTGCCAGCAGCAATGGGGTAGACCGAGGCTACACCTTC.

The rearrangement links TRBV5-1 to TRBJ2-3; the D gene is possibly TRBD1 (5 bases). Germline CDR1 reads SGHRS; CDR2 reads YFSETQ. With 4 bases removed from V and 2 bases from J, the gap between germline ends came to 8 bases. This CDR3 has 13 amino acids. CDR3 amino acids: CASSQGDTDTQYF. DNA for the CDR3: TGCGCCAGCAGCCAGGGCGACACAGATACGCAGTATTTT.

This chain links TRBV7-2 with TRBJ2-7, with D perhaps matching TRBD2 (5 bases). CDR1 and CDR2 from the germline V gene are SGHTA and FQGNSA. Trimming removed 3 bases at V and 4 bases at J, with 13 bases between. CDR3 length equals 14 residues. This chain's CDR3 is CASSLSIGVYEQYF. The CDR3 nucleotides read TGTGCCAGCAGCTTGAGTATCGGGGTGTACGAGCAGTACTTC.

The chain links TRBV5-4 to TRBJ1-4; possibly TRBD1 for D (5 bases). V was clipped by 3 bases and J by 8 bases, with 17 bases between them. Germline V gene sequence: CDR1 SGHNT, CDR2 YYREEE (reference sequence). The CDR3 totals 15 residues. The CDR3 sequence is CASSSGRGIGEKLFF. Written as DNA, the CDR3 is TGTGCCAGCAGCTCCGGTAGGGGAATCGGGGAAAAACTGTTTTTT.

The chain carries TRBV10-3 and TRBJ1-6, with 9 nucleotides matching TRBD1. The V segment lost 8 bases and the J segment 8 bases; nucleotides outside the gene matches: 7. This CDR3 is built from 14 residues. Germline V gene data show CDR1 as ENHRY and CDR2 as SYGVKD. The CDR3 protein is CAIGPGQGDSPLHF. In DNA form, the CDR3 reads TGTGCCATCGGACCGGGACAGGGAGATTCACCCCTCCACTTT.

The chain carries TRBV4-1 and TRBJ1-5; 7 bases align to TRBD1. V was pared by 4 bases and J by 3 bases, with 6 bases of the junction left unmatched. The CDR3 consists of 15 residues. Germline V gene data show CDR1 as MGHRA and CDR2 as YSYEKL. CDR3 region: CASSRGQANNQPQHF. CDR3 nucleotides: TGCGCCAGCAGCCGAGGACAGGCCAACAATCAGCCCCAGCATTTT.

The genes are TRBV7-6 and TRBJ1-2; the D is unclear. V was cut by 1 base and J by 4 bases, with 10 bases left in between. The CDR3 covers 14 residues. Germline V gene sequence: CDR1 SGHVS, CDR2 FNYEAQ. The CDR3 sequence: CASSLGSTFYGYTF. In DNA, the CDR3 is TGTGCCAGCAGCTTAGGTAGCACGTTCTATGGCTACACCTTC.

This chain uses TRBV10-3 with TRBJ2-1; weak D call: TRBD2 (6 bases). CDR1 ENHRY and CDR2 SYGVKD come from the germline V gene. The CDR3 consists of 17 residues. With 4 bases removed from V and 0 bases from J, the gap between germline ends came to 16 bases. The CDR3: CAISGPGLESSYNEQFF. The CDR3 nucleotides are TGTGCCATCAGTGGACCGGGACTCGAGAGCTCCTACAATGAGCAGTTCTTC.

The CDR3 bases are TGTGCCAGCAGGGGACAGATTTCACCCCTCCACTTT. It encodes CASRGQISPLHF. J is TRBJ1-6 and V is TRBV2, with TRBD1 identical over 7 bases. CDR1 SNHLY and CDR2 FYNNEI come from the germline V gene. The trim removed 6 bases at V and 9 bases at J, leaving 2 bases unmatched. This CDR3 region has 12 residues. The full variable domain, completed using reference TRBV2 and TRBJ1-6, is EPEVTQTPSHQVTQMGQEVILRCVPISNHLYFYWYRQILGQKVEFLVSFYNNEISEKSEIFDDQFSVERPDGSNFTLKIRSTKLEDSAMYFCASRGQISPLHFGNGTRLTVT.

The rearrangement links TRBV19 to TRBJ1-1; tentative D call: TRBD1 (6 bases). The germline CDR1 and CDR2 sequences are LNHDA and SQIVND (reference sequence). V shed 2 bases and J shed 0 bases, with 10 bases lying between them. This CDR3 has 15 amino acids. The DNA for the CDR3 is TGTGCCAGTAGTATACGGACAGCACTGAACACTGAAGCTTTCTTT. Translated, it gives CASSIRTALNTEAFF.

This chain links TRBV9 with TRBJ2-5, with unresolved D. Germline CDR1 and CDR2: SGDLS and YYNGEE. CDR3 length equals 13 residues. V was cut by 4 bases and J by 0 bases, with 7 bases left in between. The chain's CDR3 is CASSSHYQETQYF. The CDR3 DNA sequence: TGTGCCAGCAGCTCCCACTACCAAGAGACCCAGTACTTC.

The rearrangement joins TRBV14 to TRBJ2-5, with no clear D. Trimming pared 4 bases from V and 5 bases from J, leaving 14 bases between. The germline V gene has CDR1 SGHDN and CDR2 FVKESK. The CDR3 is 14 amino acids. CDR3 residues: CASSRPSVRETQYF. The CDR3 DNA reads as TGTGCCAGCAGCCGACCGTCTGTGCGGGAGACCCAGTACTTC. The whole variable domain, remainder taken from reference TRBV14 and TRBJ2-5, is EAGVTQFPSHSVIEKGQTVTLRCDPISGHDNLYWYRRVMGKEIKFLLHFVKESKQDESGMPNNRFLAERTGGTYSTLKVQPAELEDSGVYFCASSRPSVRETQYFGPGTRLLVL.

The CDR3 DNA reads TGTGCCAGCAGACCCACTATTCACGGGGAGTACTTC. It translates to CASRPTIHGEYF. The rearrangement joins TRBV6-1 to TRBJ2-7; possibly TRBD2 for D (5 bases). V lost 6 bases to trimming and J lost 11 bases, with 17 bases between them. Germline V gives CDR1 MNHNS, CDR2 SASEGT. This CDR3 has 12 residues.

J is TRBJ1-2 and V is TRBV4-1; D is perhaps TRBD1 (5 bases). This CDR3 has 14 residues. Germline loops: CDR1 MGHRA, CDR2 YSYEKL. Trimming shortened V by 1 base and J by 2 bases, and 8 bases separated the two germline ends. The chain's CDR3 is CASSQASGNYGYTF. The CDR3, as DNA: TGCGCCAGCAGCCAAGCCTCAGGGAACTATGGCTACACCTTC.